This T cell receptor (beta chain) was retrieved from a study of blood T cell repertoires in COVID-19. Study details: Sites across the United States, Italy and Spain contributed samples from acute and convalescent COVID-19.

Followed over time, Seattle patients had been enrolled while infection was active. How the authors handled the data: Amplification of reference gene primers provided the estimated nucleated cell counts. Measured with immunoSEQ multiplex PCR; TCRdb has only the in-frame clones, and not every one. V and J calls and clone size come straight from that table; D and trimming were deduced from the DNA. The sample holds over 85,000 clones, roughly 92% seen once. This CDR3 has 17 amino acids. Germline assignment: CDR1 SGHDT and CDR2 YYEEEE. Trimming took 0 bases from V and 4 from J; bases not matched to a gene: 11.

Specimen: peripheral blood. The TCR was taken from a woman between 45 and 60 years old with COVID-19, enrolled during active disease. V usage is TRBV5-6 and J usage is TRBJ1-2, with 8 positions matching TRBD1. CDR3 protein: CASSLAKIGQGVYGYTF. The CDR3 region has the DNA TGTGCCAGCAGCTTGGCAAAAATAGGACAGGGCGTCTATGGCTACACCTTC.